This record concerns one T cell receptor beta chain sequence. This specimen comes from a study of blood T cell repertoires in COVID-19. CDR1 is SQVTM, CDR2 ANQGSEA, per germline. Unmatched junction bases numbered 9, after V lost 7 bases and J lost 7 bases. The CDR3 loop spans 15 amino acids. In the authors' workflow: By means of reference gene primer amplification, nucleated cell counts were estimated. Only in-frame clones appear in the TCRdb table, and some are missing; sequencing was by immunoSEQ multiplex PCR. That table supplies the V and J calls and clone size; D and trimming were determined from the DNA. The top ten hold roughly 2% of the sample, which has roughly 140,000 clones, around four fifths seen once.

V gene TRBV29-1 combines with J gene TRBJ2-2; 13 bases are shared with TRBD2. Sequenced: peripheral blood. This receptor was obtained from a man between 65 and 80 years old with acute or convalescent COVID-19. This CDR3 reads CSATGTSGTLGELFF. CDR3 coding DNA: TGCAGCGCCACCGGGACTAGCGGGACTCTCGGGGAGCTGTTTTTT.